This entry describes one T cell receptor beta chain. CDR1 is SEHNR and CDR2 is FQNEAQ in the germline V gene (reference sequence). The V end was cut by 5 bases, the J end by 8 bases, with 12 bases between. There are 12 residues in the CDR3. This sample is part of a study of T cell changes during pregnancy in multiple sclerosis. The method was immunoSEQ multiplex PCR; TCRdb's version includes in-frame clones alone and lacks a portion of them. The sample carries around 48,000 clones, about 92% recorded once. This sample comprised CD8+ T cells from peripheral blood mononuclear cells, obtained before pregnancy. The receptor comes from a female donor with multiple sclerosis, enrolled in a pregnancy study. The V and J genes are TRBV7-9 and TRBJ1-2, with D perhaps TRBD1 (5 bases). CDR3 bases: TGTGCCAGCAGCCCCGGGGGGGAGGGCTACACCTTC. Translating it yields CASSPGGEGYTF. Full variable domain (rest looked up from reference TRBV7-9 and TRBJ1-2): DTGVSQNPRHKITKRGQNVTFRCDPISEHNRLYWYRQTLGQGPEFLTYFQNEAQLEKSRLLSDRFSAERPKGSFSTLEIQRTEQGDSAMYLCASSPGGEGYTFGSGTRLTVV.